The 27 T cell receptor beta chains in this list originate from one sample, sequenced in a study of CD8 T cells in ankylosing spondylitis. TCRdb reanalysed the 5' RACE reads using MiXCR and keeps one entry per CDR3 protein. The data hold approximately 150,000 distinct CDR3 sequences, with 25% to 35% observed a single time. Sequencing was performed on synovial fluid, either unsorted or a sorted T cell fraction (not recorded which). These TCRs come from a male donor with ankylosing spondylitis.

The V call is TRBV15, the J call TRBJ2-7; tentatively, D is TRBD1 (5 bases). CDR3 size: 12 residues. Per the germline V gene, CDR1 is LNHNV and CDR2 is YYDKDF (reference sequence). V was pared by 0 bases and J by 11 bases, with 11 bases between. In DNA form, the CDR3 reads TGTGCCACCAGCAGAGATGAAGGGGTCAAGTACTTC. Amino acids: CATSRDEGVKYF.

Ten or more counts support this clonotype. The chain combines TRBV20-1 with TRBJ2-3; TRBD2 is a possible D gene (5 bases). This CDR3 is 12 amino acids long. Trimming removed 5 bases at V and 4 bases at J, with 10 bases between. Germline V gene sequence: CDR1 DFQATT, CDR2 SNEGSKA (reference sequence). CDR3 DNA sequence: TGCAGTGCTCCCCCCGGGGCAGATACGCAGTATTTT. Residues: CSAPPGADTQYF.

V usage is TRBV10-3 and J usage is TRBJ2-7; D unresolved. Germline V gives CDR1 ENHRY, CDR2 SYGVKD. The CDR3 consists of 12 residues. V lost 2 bases and J 3 bases, leaving 5 bases between the germline ends. The CDR3 loop is CAISEISYEQYF. CDR3 nucleotides: TGTGCCATCAGTGAGATAAGCTACGAGCAGTACTTC.

This clonotype was counted many times. This sequence joins TRBV6-1 and TRBJ2-3; the D gene could be TRBD1 or TRBD2 (5 bases each). Deletions cut 3 bases from V and 2 bases from J, with 12 bases between. Germline V lookup: CDR1 MNHNS, CDR2 SASEGT. This CDR3 region has 15 residues. The CDR3 nucleotides are TGTGCCAGCAGTGAGTACGGGACCAACACAGATACGCAGTATTTT. Encoded protein: CASSEYGTNTDTQYF.

The chain employs TRBV7-3 and TRBJ2-1; 9 positions match TRBD1. After removal of 3 bases from V and 8 bases from J, the junction contained 5 bases not matched to a gene. Germline V CDR1 and CDR2: SGHTA, FQGTGA. CDR3 length: 14 amino acids. In DNA, the CDR3 is TGTGCCAGCAGCTTGACAGGGGGAGGGCATGAGCAGTTCTTC. As protein: CASSLTGGGHEQFF.

V and J are TRBV15 and TRBJ2-7; the D is unclear. V lost 5 bases and J lost 0, with 17 bases in between. Germline assignment: CDR1 LNHNV and CDR2 YYDKDF (reference sequence). The CDR3 sequence is 16 residues long. The CDR3 is CATSPRRTASSYEQYF. CDR3 DNA: TGTGCCACCAGCCCCCGGCGGACCGCTAGCTCCTACGAGCAGTACTTC.

The V gene is TRBV3-1, the J gene TRBJ1-2; D not certain. The length of the CDR3 is 15 residues. Germline lookup yields CDR1 LGHDT and CDR2 YNNKEL (reference sequence). Between the trimmed V and J ends, which lost 4 bases and 0 bases, there was a span of 12 bases. CDR3 in amino acids: CASSLGLVSNYGYTF. CDR3 nucleotides: TGTGCCAGCAGCCTAGGCCTTGTTTCTAACTATGGCTACACCTTC.

This clonotype occurred many times. The V call is TRBV10-2, the J call TRBJ2-7; 7 bases are shared with TRBD1. Germline lookup yields CDR1 WSHSY and CDR2 SAAADI. V shed 9 bases and J 2 bases; nucleotides not matched to a gene: 10. The CDR3 totals 14 residues. The DNA of the CDR3 is TGCGCCAGTCGAAGACAGGGTTCGGCCTACGAGCAGTACTTC. Translation: CASRRQGSAYEQYF.

The chain recombines TRBV3-1 with TRBJ1-1, with a weak D call TRBD1 (6 bases). Germline CDR1 is LGHDT and CDR2 is YNNKEL (reference sequence). The CDR3 extends over 13 amino acids. Trimming took off 3 bases at V and 8 bases at J, with 13 bases between the two ends. CDR3 in DNA: TGTGCCAGCAGCCATGGGGGGGGGCGAGAAGCTTTCTTT. It codes for CASSHGGGREAFF. The entire variable domain, with the rest obtained from reference TRBV3-1 and TRBJ1-1, is as follows: DTAVSQTPKYLVTQMGNDKSIKCEQNLGHDTMYWYKQDSKKFLKIMFSYNNKELIINETVPNRFSPKSPDKAHLNLHINSLELGDSAVYFCASSHGGGREAFFGQGTRLTVV.

This chain joins TRBV7-2 and TRBJ1-3; D uncertain. Trimming took 1 base from V and 4 from J, leaving 11 bases between them. This CDR3 region has 15 residues. Per germline, CDR1 SGHTA and CDR2 FQGNSA. In DNA, the CDR3 is TGTGCCAGCAGCTTAGTCTCAGACGGGGGAAACACCATATATTTT. This gives the protein CASSLVSDGGNTIYF.

This chain links TRBV4-1 with TRBJ2-3; no firm D call. The germline CDR1 and CDR2 sequences are MGHRA and YSYEKL. V lost 0 bases and J lost 0, with 13 bases in between. This CDR3 has 17 amino acids. The CDR3: CASSQEPGRKSTDTQYF. The CDR3 DNA is TGCGCCAGCAGCCAAGAACCCGGACGTAAGAGCACAGATACGCAGTATTTT.

V is TRBV6-5 and J is TRBJ2-6; D is unresolved. Germline CDR1 is MNHEY and CDR2 is SVGAGI. The CDR3 runs 14 residues. Deletions cut 4 bases from V and 0 bases from J, with 4 bases between. CDR3 DNA: TGTGCCAGCAGTTCCAGCTCTGGGGCCAACGTCCTGACTTTC. Translation: CASSSSSGANVLTF.

The chain has TRBV20-1 and TRBJ2-2, with a possible D match to TRBD2 (5 bases). The CDR3 length is 16 residues. With 0 bases removed from V and 2 bases from J, the gap between germline ends came to 13 bases. Germline loops: CDR1 DFQATT, CDR2 SNEGSKA (reference sequence). CDR3: CSARDDARGNTGELFF. The CDR3 DNA reads TGCAGTGCTAGAGATGATGCACGGGGAAACACCGGGGAGCTGTTTTTT.

This clonotype was seen more than once but under ten times. The CDR3 is CALNPPWGEGYNEQFF. The CDR3 DNA is TGTGCCTTAAACCCGCCGTGGGGGGAGGGCTACAATGAGCAGTTCTTC. The chain is built from TRBV28 and TRBJ2-1; the match to TRBD2 covers 7 bases. CDR1 is MDHEN and CDR2 is SYDVKM in the germline V gene. Trimming took 11 bases from V and 3 from J; bases not matched to a gene: 16. The CDR3 contains 16 residues. Together with reference TRBV28 and TRBJ2-1, the CDR3 gives the full variable domain: DVKVTQSSRYLVKRTGEKVFLECVQDMDHENMFWYRQDPGLGLRLIYFSYDVKMKEKGDIPEGYSVSREKKERFSLILESASTNQTSMYLCALNPPWGEGYNEQFFGPGTRLTVL.

V and J are TRBV6-1 and TRBJ2-5; 7 nucleotides line up with TRBD1. The trim removed 6 bases at V and 5 bases at J, leaving 9 bases unmatched. Looked up from germline, CDR1 is MNHNS and CDR2 is SASEGT. The CDR3 is 14 amino acids. The CDR3 coding sequence is TGTGCCAGCAGGCAAGGACAGGCGATGGAGACCCAGTACTTC. Protein: CASRQGQAMETQYF.

V is TRBV24-1 and J is TRBJ1-5; perhaps TRBD1 as D (6 bases). The germline V gene has CDR1 KGHDR and CDR2 SFDVKD. Trimming pared 4 bases from V and 7 bases from J, leaving 13 bases between. The length of the CDR3 is 14 residues. CDR3: CATSERTVSQPQHF. The CDR3 DNA reads TGTGCCACCAGTGAAAGGACAGTTAGCCAGCCCCAGCATTTT.

This chain joins TRBV25-1 and TRBJ1-6, with TRBD1 identical over 9 bases. Germline CDR1 reads MGHDK; CDR2 reads SYGVNS. V shed 3 bases, J shed 7 bases, and the junction held 4 bases outside the gene matches. CDR3 size: 15 residues. CDR3: CASSEGQGVNSPLHF. DNA for the CDR3: TGTGCCAGCAGTGAGGGACAGGGAGTCAATTCACCCCTCCACTTT.

This chain joins TRBV5-1 and TRBJ2-5, with 7 bases lining up with TRBD1. CDR3 size: 14 residues. CDR1 SGHRS and CDR2 YFSETQ come from the germline V gene. The junction had 4 bases not matched to a gene; V was cut back by 4 bases and J by 1 base. The CDR3 DNA reads TGCGCCAGCAGCCAAAGGACAGGCCAAGAGACCCAGTACTTC. This translates into CASSQRTGQETQYF.

The V gene is TRBV20-1, the J gene TRBJ2-1; TRBD2 aligns across 9 bases. This CDR3 has 16 amino acids. V shed 2 bases and J 0 bases; nucleotides not matched to a gene: 5. Germline V gene lookup returns CDR1 DFQATT and CDR2 SNEGSKA (reference sequence). CDR3 nucleotide sequence: TGCAGTGCTAGACGGTTTAGCGGGAGCTCCTACAATGAGCAGTTCTTC. It codes for CSARRFSGSSYNEQFF.

CDR3 DNA sequence: TGTGCCAGCAGCTTTATTGGCCCGGGGGGAATCGGGCAGTACTTC. Its protein is CASSFIGPGGIGQYF. The J gene is TRBJ2-7, the V gene TRBV7-2, with TRBD2 matching over 7 bases. Germline CDR1 and CDR2: SGHTA and FQGNSA. V lost 3 bases to trimming and J lost 9 bases; unmatched junction nucleotides: 14. CDR3 size: 15 residues.

A few counts support this clonotype. The gene calls are TRBV11-2 and TRBJ2-4; D might be TRBD2 (6 bases). This CDR3 spans 16 amino acids. Per germline, CDR1 SGHAT and CDR2 FQNNGV. Trimming cost V 5 bases and J 0 bases, with 14 bases left between them. DNA for the CDR3: TGTGCCAGCAGCGTAGGACTAACACTAGCCAAAAACATTCAGTACTTC. It is translated as CASSVGLTLAKNIQYF.

As to this clonotype: A much larger clone lies one base from this, so it may be a read error. The V and J genes are TRBV18 and TRBJ1-5, with no clear D. This CDR3 is built from 13 residues. Germline loops: CDR1 KGHSH, CDR2 LQKENI. The CDR3 DNA reads as TGTGCCTGCTCACCACCGGGAGGGCAGCCCCAGCATTTT. Translated, it gives CACSPPGGQPQHF.

This clonotype was recorded many times. The chain combines TRBV12-3 or TRBV12-4 with TRBJ2-3, with 10 nucleotides matching TRBD1. V trimming: 5 bases; J trimming: 3 bases; junction bases outside the gene matches: 5. CDR3 size: 15 residues. The CDR3 reads CASSPDRGLTDTQYF. In DNA form, the CDR3 reads TGTGCCAGCAGTCCGGACAGGGGGTTGACAGATACGCAGTATTTT.

Many counts were recorded for this clonotype. The rearrangement uses TRBV6-2 or TRBV6-3 and TRBJ2-2; D call uncertain. The germline V gene has CDR1 MNHEY and CDR2 SVGEGT. The CDR3 consists of 13 residues. The V end was cut by 6 bases, the J end by 5 bases, with 10 bases between. Here the CDR3 DNA reads TGTGCCAGCAGCACCAGGTGGACCGGGGAGCTGTTTTTT. Translating gives CASSTRWTGELFF.

The table lists this clonotype with many counts. This chain joins TRBV7-2 and TRBJ2-1, with 9 bases matching TRBD2. Germline V gene lookup returns CDR1 SGHTA and CDR2 FQGNSA. The CDR3 is made up of 15 amino acids. After removal of 3 bases from V and 7 bases from J, the junction contained 7 bases not matched to a gene. The CDR3 DNA sequence: TGTGCCAGCAGCTTGACGCGGGGGGGCCAGAATGAGCAGTTCTTC. It codes for CASSLTRGGQNEQFF.

This clonotype is medium-sized (0.01 to 0.1%) within its sample. This sequence joins TRBV30 and TRBJ2-3; 7 bases line up with TRBD2. Looked up from germline, CDR1 is GTSNPN and CDR2 is SVGIG (reference sequence). The CDR3 has 14 residues. V was clipped by 5 bases and J by 4 bases; unmatched bases: 9. The CDR3 protein is CAWGRLASPDTQYF. DNA for the CDR3: TGTGCCTGGGGTAGACTAGCATCTCCAGATACGCAGTATTTT.

There are a few counts of this clonotype. The chain joins TRBV29-1 to TRBJ1-2; D unclear. The CDR3 totals 13 residues. Germline CDR1 SQVTM, CDR2 ANQGSEA. The V gene lost 6 bases and the J gene lost 6 bases, with 17 bases spanning the gap. The CDR3 coding sequence is TGCAGCGTGGACGACACCGCCGGCCATGGCTACACCTTC. Protein: CSVDDTAGHGYTF.